Below are 5 T cell receptor beta chains sequenced from a single sample in a study of T cell repertoires in cytomegalovirus infection. Their antigens are not known. TCRdb ran MiXCR on the reads and lists one entry per CDR3 protein. The sample includes more than 30,000 distinct CDR3 sequences, about 54% of them seen just once. The source material was CD8+ T cells from cultured PBMCs, sampled from culture after CMV antigen stimulation. Receptor source: a human donor in good health (CMV status not recorded). Some clones in this sample may be carry-over from other donors' samples.

The chain links TRBV7-6 to TRBJ2-3; 14 bases map to TRBD2. The CDR3 has 17 residues. Trimming cost V 5 bases and J 6 bases; bases outside gene matches: 10. CDR1 and CDR2 from the germline V gene are SGHVS and FNYEAQ. In DNA form, the CDR3 reads TGTGCCAGCAGCGGGCACTTGGGACTAGCGGGGGCCGATACGCAGTATTTT. Amino acid sequence: CASSGHLGLAGADTQYF.

About this clonotype: The limits of the CDR3 on the DNA are not certain, so only TCRdb's listed CDR3 is given. This rearrangement joins TRBV7-5 to TRBJ1-5. TRBV7-5 is classified as a pseudogene. The CDR3 extends over 14 residues, inclusive of both ends. CDR3 region: CISVPEADNQPQHF.

The rearrangement uses TRBV7-8 and TRBJ2-7, with D possibly being TRBD2 (5 bases). Germline CDR1 and CDR2: SGHVS and FQNEAQ. The CDR3 is 15 amino acids. Trimming cost V 4 bases and J 4 bases, with 17 bases left between them. The chain's CDR3 is CASSSPDSNLYEQYF. The CDR3 coding sequence is TGTGCCAGCAGCTCCCCGGACTCGAACCTTTACGAGCAGTACTTC.

The chain carries TRBV4-2 and TRBJ2-7; 7 nucleotides align to TRBD2. Per the germline V gene, CDR1 is LGHNA and CDR2 is YNFKEQ. V lost 4 bases and J lost 4; bases outside the gene matches: 13. The CDR3 covers 16 residues. In nucleotides, the CDR3 is TGTGCCAGCAGCCCCGAGAGGGTTGGGAGGGCGTACGAGCAGTACTTC. The encoded protein is CASSPERVGRAYEQYF.

The table lists this clonotype with a count of one. This sequence joins TRBV7-2 and TRBJ1-4; 8 bases line up with TRBD1. The V gene's germline CDR1 is SGHTA and CDR2 FQGNSA. The V segment lost 5 bases and the J segment 6 bases; nucleotides outside the gene matches: 8. The CDR3 spans 15 residues. The CDR3 protein is CASSPSGQGDEKLFF. CDR3 DNA sequence: TGTGCCAGCAGCCCTTCCGGACAGGGTGATGAAAAACTGTTTTTT.